This T cell receptor (beta chain) was sequenced for a study of T cells in localized non-small cell lung cancer. Findings of the study overall: In adjacent lung, a median roughly 60 of the top 100 tumor clones were found. Uninvolved adjacent lung, not tumor, had the highest T cell clonality.

Clones were read by immunoSEQ multiplex PCR, and TCRdb kept only the in-frame ones, dropping some. The sample carries 70,000 or so clones, approximately 84% recorded once. Comment on this clone: Its antigen is still unknown.

The TCR sequence derives from a female donor of 60 years or more with stage I lung adenocarcinoma. This specimen was peripheral blood, taken before any cancer treatment.

CDR3 nucleotide sequence: TGCAGCGTTGATGCGGCAGATACGCAGTATTTT. This sequence encodes CSVDAADTQYF. The rearrangement uses TRBV29-1 and TRBJ2-3, with unresolved D. Looked up from germline, CDR1 is SQVTM and CDR2 is ANQGSEA. CDR3 length: 11 amino acids. Trimming left V 3 bases short and J 4 bases short, with 5 bases between.